The 10 T cell receptor beta chains in this list originate from one sample, sequenced in a study of shared clonotypes between healthy human individuals. Profiling relied on immunoSEQ multiplex PCR, and the TCRdb table lists in-frame clones only, not all of them. The sample holds approximately 2.3 million clones, 93% seen once. What was sequenced was naive CD4+ T cells from PBMCs. The subset was: CD45RA+ positively selected. These receptors originate from a man between 18 and 29 years old in good health. Some clones in this sample may be carry-over from other donors' samples.

The chain uses TRBV30 and TRBJ2-5, with a possible D match to TRBD1 (6 bases). V was clipped by 4 bases and J by 1 base, with 13 bases between them. The CDR3 is 14 residues long. Germline V lookup: CDR1 GTSNPN, CDR2 SVGIG (reference sequence). CDR3 protein: CAWNLLGGQETQYF. In nucleotides, the CDR3 is TGTGCCTGGAACCTCCTAGGGGGCCAAGAGACCCAGTACTTC. The full variable domain, its missing parts supplied by reference TRBV30 and TRBJ2-5, is SQTIHQWPATLVQPVGSPLSLECTVEGTSNPNLYWYRQAAGRGLQLLFYSVGIGQISSEVPQNLSASRPQDRQFILSSKKLLLSDSGFYLCAWNLLGGQETQYFGPGTRLLVL.

Concerning this clone itself: The sample holds other DNA sequences that translate to the same CDR3. V and J are TRBV5-1 and TRBJ2-2, with 10 bases fitting TRBD2. Trimming cost V 0 bases and J 2 bases; bases outside gene matches: 1. This CDR3 is 16 amino acids long. Germline V CDR1 and CDR2: SGHRS, YFSETQ. The CDR3, as DNA: TGCGCCAGCAGCTTGGGACTAGCGGGTAACACCGGGGAGCTGTTTTTT. Translating it yields CASSLGLAGNTGELFF.

This clone has a single count. The rearrangement joins TRBV6-6 to TRBJ1-2; D unclear. Between the trimmed V and J ends, which lost 0 bases and 4 bases, there was a span of 15 bases. Per the germline V gene, CDR1 is MNHNY and CDR2 is SVGAGI (reference sequence). The CDR3 is 16 amino acids. CDR3 residues: CASSYSRPATLYGYTF. CDR3 sequence (DNA): TGTGCCAGCAGTTACTCGAGGCCCGCCACCCTCTATGGCTACACCTTC.

This rearrangement joins TRBV2 to TRBJ2-4; tentative D call: TRBD2 (6 bases). CDR1 SNHLY and CDR2 FYNNEI come from the germline V gene. CDR3 length equals 12 residues. Trimming cost V 3 bases and J 6 bases, with 6 bases left between them. This CDR3 reads CASSEGGNIQYF. CDR3 sequence (DNA): TGTGCCAGCAGTGAGGGGGGAAACATTCAGTACTTC. The variable domain in full, with the rest retrieved from reference TRBV2 and TRBJ2-4, is EPEVTQTPSHQVTQMGQEVILRCVPISNHLYFYWYRQILGQKVEFLVSFYNNEISEKSEIFDDQFSVERPDGSNFTLKIRSTKLEDSAMYFCASSEGGNIQYFGAGTRLSVL.

Only one count was recorded for this clone. This rearrangement joins TRBV7-8 to TRBJ2-7; D remains unclear. The CDR3 extends over 14 amino acids. The V gene lost 6 bases and the J gene lost 6 bases, with 18 bases spanning the gap. Per germline, CDR1 SGHVS and CDR2 FQNEAQ. CDR3 bases: TGTGCCAGCAGATCCCTCGCGGCCCTCGCCGAGCAGTACTTC. Amino acid sequence: CASRSLAALAEQYF.

The chain recombines TRBV9 with TRBJ1-2, with D unresolved. The CDR3 has 14 amino acids. Germline V CDR1 and CDR2: SGDLS, YYNGEE. The V gene lost 4 bases and the J gene lost 2 bases, with 12 bases spanning the gap. CDR3 protein: CASSTGIQNYGYTF. CDR3 nucleotides: TGTGCCAGCAGCACCGGGATCCAAAACTATGGCTACACCTTC.

This chain connects TRBV11-3 to TRBJ1-2; 7 bases are a match to TRBD1. The CDR3 contains 16 residues. Germline CDR1 reads SGHNT; CDR2 reads YENEEA. V gave up 5 bases and J gave up 4 bases; unmatched junction bases: 13. The CDR3: CASSPITGQRAYGYTF. The CDR3 region has the DNA TGTGCCAGCAGCCCTATAACGGGACAGAGGGCCTATGGCTACACCTTC.

V usage is TRBV7-8 and J usage is TRBJ2-2; 7 positions agree with TRBD1. This CDR3 spans 18 amino acids. Looked up from germline, CDR1 is SGHVS and CDR2 is FQNEAQ. J gave up 3 bases and V 5 bases, and 15 bases lay outside the gene matches. The CDR3 coding sequence is TGTGCCAGCAGCCCCAACCCTTACCGGGACAGTTACACCGGGGAGCTGTTTTTT. It translates to CASSPNPYRDSYTGELFF.

This sequence joins TRBV7-2 and TRBJ2-3, with TRBD2 matching over 8 bases. Germline V gene data show CDR1 as SGHTA and CDR2 as FQGNSA. The CDR3 has 16 residues. V was pared by 5 bases and J by 4 bases, with 11 bases of the junction left unmatched. The CDR3 nucleotides are TGTGCCAGCAGCCGTAACAGCGGGAGTGAGGCAGATACGCAGTATTTT. Amino acids: CASSRNSGSEADTQYF.

As for this clone: One junction end does not reproduce the germline sequence, and a read error may be involved. In DNA, the CDR3 is TGCGCCAGCTGTGAACAGGCCTTTCCGCCCCAGCATTTT. This translates into CASCEQAFPPQHF. This chain connects TRBV10-2 to TRBJ1-5; TRBD1 is a possible D gene (5 bases). From germline, CDR1 is WSHSY and CDR2 SAAADI. There are 13 residues in the CDR3.